The clone carrying this T cell receptor (beta chain) was observed many times. Its antigen is currently unknown. Absent ophthalmopathy progression within 18 months defined stable Graves' hyperthyroidism. Clinical symptoms, serum thyroxine and TRAb, thyroid ultrasound and orbital computed tomography were used for the diagnoses. The record originates from a study of T cells in Graves' hyperthyroidism and ophthalmopathy. Study summary: Before treatment of any kind, peripheral blood was taken at initial diagnosis. Study-wide findings and caveats: Blood held most thyroid clonotypes expanded above 0.001 frequency.

Amplification of TCR beta CDR3 regions used RNA as the template. First-round RT-PCR with HTBI primers amplified the TCR CDR3 region. Via MiXCR, TCRdb re-called the multiplex PCR reads, giving one row per CDR3 protein. This sample yields 300,000 to 400,000 distinct CDR3 sequences, of which around 14% are seen a single time; approximately 10% belongs to the top ten. This receptor was obtained from a woman aged 60-70 years with Graves' hyperthyroidism. Sequencing was carried out using blood.

The CDR3 DNA reads TGCAGTGCTGCTGATGGGCCGTATGGCTACACCTTC. Translation gives CSAADGPYGYTF. The chain joins TRBV20-1 to TRBJ1-2; no clear D. The CDR3 contains 12 residues. With 5 bases removed from V and 5 bases from J, the gap between germline ends came to 12 bases. CDR1 is DFQATT and CDR2 is SNEGSKA in the germline V gene (reference sequence).